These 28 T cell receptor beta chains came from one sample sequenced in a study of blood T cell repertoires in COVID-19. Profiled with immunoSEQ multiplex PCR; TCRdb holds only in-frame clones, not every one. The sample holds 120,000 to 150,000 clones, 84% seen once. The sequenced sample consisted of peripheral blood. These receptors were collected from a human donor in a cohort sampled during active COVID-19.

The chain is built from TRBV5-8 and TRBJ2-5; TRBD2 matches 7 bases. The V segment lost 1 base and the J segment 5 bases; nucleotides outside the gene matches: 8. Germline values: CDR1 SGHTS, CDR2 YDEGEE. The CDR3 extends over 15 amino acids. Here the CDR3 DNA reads TGTGCCAGCAGCTTGTTATCCGGGGGGAAGGAGACCCAGTACTTC. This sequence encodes CASSLLSGGKETQYF.

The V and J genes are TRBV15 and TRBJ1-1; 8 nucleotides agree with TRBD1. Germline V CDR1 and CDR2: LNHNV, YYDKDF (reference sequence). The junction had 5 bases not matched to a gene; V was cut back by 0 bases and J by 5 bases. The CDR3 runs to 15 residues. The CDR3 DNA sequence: TGTGCCACCAGCAGAGATGCAGGGGGCTCGACTGAAGCTTTCTTT. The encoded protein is CATSRDAGGSTEAFF.

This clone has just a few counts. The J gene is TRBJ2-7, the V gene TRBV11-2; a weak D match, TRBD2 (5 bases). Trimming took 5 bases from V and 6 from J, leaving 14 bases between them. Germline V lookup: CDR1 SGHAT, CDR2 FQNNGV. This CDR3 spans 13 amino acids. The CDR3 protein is CASSALAGTEQYF. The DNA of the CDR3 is TGTGCCAGCAGCGCCCTCGCGGGTACCGAGCAGTACTTC.

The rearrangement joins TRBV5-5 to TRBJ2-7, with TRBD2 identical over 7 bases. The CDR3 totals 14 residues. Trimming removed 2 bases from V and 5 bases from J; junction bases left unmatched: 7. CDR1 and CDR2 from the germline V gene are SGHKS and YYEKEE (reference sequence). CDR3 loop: CASSLELAFNEQYV. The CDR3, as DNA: TGTGCCAGCAGCTTAGAACTAGCGTTCAACGAGCAGTACGTC.

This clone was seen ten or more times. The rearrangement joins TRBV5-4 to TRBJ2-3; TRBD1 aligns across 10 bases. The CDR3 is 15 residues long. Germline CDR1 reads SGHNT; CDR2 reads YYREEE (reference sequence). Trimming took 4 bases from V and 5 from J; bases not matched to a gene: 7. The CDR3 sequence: CASSRGQGMEDTQYF. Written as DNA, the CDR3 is TGTGCCAGCAGCCGGGGACAGGGGATGGAAGATACGCAGTATTTT.

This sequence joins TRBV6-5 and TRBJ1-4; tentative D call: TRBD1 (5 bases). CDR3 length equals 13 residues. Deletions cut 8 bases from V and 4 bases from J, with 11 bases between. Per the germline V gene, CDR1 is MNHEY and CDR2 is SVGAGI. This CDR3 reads CASRMTDNEKLFF. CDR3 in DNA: TGTGCCAGCCGCATGACAGATAATGAAAAACTGTTTTTT.

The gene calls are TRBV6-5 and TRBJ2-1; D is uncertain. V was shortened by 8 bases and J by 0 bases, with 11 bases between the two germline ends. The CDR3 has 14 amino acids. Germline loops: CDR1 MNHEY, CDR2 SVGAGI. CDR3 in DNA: TGTGCCAGCCGAGAGAGTAGCTCCTACAATGAGCAGTTCTTC. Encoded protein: CASRESSSYNEQFF.

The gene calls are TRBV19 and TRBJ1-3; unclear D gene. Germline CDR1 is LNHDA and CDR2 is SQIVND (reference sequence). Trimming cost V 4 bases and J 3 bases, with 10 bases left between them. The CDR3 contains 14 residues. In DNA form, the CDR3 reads TGTGCCAGTAGTAACCGGGGAAGTGGAAACACCATATATTTT. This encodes CASSNRGSGNTIYF.

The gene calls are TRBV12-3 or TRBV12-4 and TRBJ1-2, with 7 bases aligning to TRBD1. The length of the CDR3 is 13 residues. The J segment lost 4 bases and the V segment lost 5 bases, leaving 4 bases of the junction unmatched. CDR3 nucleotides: TGTGCCAGCAGTCGGGACAGCCTCTATGGCTACACCTTC. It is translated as CASSRDSLYGYTF.

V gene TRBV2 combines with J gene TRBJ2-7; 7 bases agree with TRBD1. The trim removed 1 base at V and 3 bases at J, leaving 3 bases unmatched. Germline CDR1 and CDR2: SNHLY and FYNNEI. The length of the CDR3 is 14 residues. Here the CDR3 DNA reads TGTGCCAGCAGTGAAGAAAGGACAGGCTACGAGCAGTACTTC. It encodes CASSEERTGYEQYF.

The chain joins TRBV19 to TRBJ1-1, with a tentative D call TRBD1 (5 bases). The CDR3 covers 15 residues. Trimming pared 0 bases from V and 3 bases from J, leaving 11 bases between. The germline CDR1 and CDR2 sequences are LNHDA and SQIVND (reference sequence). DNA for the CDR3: TGTGCCAGTAGTATAGAAGGGGAGGAATACACTGAAGCTTTCTTT. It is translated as CASSIEGEEYTEAFF.

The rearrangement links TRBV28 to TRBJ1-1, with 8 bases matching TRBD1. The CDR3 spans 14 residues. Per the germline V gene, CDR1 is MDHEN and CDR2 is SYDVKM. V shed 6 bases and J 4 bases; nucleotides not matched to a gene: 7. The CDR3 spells CASSLTDRATEAFF. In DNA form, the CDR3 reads TGTGCCAGCAGCCTTACGGACAGGGCCACTGAAGCTTTCTTT.

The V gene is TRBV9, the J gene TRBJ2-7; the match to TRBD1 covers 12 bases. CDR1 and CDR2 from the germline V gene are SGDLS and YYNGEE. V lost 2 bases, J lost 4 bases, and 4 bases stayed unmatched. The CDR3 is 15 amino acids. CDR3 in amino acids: CASSVAGQGAYEQYF. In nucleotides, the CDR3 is TGTGCCAGCAGCGTGGCGGGACAGGGGGCTTACGAGCAGTACTTC.

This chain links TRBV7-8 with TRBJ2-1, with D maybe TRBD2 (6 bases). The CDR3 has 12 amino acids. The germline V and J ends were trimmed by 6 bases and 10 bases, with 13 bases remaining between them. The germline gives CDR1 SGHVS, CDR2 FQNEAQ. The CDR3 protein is CASRETSKEQFF. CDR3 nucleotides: TGTGCCAGCAGAGAAACTAGCAAAGAGCAGTTCTTC.

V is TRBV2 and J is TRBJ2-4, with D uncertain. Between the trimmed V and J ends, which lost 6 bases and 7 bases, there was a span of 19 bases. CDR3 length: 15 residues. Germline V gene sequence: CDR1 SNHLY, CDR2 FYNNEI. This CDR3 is CASRPPGDRLNIQYF. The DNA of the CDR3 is TGTGCCAGCAGGCCCCCTGGAGACCGTTTGAACATTCAGTACTTC.

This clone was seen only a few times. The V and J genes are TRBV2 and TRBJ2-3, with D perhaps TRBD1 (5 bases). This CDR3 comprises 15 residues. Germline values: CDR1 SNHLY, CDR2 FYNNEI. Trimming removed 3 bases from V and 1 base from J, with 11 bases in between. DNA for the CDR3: TGTGCCAGCAGTGATCAAGTCAGGGGCACAGATACGCAGTATTTT. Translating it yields CASSDQVRGTDTQYF.

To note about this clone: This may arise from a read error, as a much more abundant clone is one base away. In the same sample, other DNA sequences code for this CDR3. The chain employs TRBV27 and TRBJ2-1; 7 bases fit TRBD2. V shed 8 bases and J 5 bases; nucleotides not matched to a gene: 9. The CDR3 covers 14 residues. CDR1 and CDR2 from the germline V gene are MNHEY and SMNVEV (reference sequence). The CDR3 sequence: CASQSGGGHNEQFF. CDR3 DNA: TGTGCCAGCCAAAGTGGGGGGGGACACAATGAGCAGTTCTTC.

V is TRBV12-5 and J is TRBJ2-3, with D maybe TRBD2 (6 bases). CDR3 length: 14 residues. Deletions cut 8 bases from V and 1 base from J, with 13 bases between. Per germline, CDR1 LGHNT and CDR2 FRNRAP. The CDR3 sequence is CASSVGGGTDTQYF. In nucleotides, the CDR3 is TGTGCTAGTTCTGTGGGAGGTGGCACAGATACGCAGTATTTT. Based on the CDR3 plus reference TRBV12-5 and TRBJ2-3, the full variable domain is DARVTQTPRHKVTEMGQEVTMRCQPILGHNTVFWYRQTMMQGLELLAYFRNRAPLDDSGMPKDRFSAEMPDATLATLKIQPSEPRDSAVYFCASSVGGGTDTQYFGPGTRLTVL.

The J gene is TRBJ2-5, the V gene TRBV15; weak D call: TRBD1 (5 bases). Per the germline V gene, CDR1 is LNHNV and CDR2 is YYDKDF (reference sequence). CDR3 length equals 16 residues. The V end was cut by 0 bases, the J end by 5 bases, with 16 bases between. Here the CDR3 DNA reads TGTGCCACCAGCAGAGATTTAGGGGCAGGCCACGAGACCCAGTACTTC. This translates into CATSRDLGAGHETQYF.

CDR3 sequence: CASSPRHTGELFF. CDR3 nucleotide sequence: TGTGCCAGCTCACCGAGGCACACCGGGGAGCTGTTTTTT. V gene TRBV18 combines with J gene TRBJ2-2; D is unresolved. CDR1 and CDR2 from the germline V gene are KGHSH and LQKENI. Trimming took 3 bases from V and 3 from J, leaving 5 bases between them. This CDR3 comprises 13 residues.

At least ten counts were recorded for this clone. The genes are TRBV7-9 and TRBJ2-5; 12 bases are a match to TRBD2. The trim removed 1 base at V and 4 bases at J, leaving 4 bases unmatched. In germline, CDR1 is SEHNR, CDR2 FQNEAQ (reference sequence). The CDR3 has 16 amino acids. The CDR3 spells CASSLGLAGDRETQYF. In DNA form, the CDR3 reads TGTGCCAGCAGCTTAGGACTAGCGGGAGATAGAGAGACCCAGTACTTC.

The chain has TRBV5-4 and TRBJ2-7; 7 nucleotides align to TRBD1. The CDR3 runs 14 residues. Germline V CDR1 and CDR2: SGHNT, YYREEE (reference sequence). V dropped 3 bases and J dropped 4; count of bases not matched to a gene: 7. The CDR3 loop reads CASSSGQEYYEQYV. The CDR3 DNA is TGTGCCAGCAGCTCCGGACAGGAGTATTACGAGCAGTACGTC.

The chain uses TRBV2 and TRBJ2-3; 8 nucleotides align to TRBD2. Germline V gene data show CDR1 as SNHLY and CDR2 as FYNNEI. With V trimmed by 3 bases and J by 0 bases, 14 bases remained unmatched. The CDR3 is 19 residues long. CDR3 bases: TGTGCCAGCAGTGAGGATCTAATCGGACTAGCTTCTAGCACAGATACGCAGTATTTT. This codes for CASSEDLIGLASSTDTQYF.

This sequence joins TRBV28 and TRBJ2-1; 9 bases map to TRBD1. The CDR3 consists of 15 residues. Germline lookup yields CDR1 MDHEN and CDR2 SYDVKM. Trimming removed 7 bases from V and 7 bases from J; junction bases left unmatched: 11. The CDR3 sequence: CASKSAGQGWNEQFF. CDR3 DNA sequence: TGTGCCAGCAAGAGCGCGGGACAGGGATGGAATGAGCAGTTCTTC.

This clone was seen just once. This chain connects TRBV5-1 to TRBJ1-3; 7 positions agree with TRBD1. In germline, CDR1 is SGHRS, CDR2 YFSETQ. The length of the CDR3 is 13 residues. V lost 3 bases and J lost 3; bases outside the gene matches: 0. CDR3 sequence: CASSWDSGNTIYF. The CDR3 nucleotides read TGCGCCAGCAGCTGGGACAGTGGAAACACCATATATTTT.

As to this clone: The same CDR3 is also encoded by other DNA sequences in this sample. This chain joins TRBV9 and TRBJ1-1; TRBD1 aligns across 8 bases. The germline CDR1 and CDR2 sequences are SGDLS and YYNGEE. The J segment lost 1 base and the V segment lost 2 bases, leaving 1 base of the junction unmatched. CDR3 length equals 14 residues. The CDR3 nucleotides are TGTGCCAGCAGCGTGGGGACAGGGAACACTGAAGCTTTCTTT. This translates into CASSVGTGNTEAFF.

The DNA for the CDR3 is TGTGCCAGCAGCTTGAGATCTAGCGGGACGAATGAGCAGTTCTTC. Translating it yields CASSLRSSGTNEQFF. V gene TRBV5-8 combines with J gene TRBJ2-1, with 9 bases aligning to TRBD2. The J segment lost 7 bases and the V segment lost 1 base, leaving 6 bases of the junction unmatched. Germline V gives CDR1 SGHTS, CDR2 YDEGEE. The CDR3 has 15 amino acids.

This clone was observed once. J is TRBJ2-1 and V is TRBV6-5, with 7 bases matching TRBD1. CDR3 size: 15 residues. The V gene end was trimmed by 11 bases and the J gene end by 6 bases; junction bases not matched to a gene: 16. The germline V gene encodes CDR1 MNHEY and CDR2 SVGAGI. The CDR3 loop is CAGESIGTVRNEQFF. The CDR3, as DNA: TGTGCCGGGGAGAGCATTGGGACAGTACGCAATGAGCAGTTCTTC.